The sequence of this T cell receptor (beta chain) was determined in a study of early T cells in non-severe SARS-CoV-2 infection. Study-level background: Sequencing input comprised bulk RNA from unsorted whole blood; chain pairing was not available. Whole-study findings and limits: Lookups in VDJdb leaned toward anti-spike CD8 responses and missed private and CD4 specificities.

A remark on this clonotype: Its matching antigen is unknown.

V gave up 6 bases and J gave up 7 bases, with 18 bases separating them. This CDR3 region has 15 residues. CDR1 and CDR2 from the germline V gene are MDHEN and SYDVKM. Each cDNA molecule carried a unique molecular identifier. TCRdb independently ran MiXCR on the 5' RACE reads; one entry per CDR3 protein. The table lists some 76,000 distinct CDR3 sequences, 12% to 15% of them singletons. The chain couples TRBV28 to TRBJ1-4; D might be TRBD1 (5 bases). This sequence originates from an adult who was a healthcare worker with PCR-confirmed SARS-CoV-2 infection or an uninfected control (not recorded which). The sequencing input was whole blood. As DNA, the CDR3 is TGTGCCAGCAGACCGAACCAGGGTGGTGGTGAAAAACTGTTTTTT. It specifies CASRPNQGGGEKLFF. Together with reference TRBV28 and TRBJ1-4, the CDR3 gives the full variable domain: DVKVTQSSRYLVKRTGEKVFLECVQDMDHENMFWYRQDPGLGLRLIYFSYDVKMKEKGDIPEGYSVSREKKERFSLILESASTNQTSMYLCASRPNQGGGEKLFFGSGTQLSVL.